The 12 T cell receptor beta chains presented below share a single source sample, sequenced in a study of CD8 T cells in Susac syndrome. Random hexamers primed reverse transcription of 0.5 to 1 ug RNA. TCRdb called the immunoSEQ multiplex PCR reads again in MiXCR, with one record for every CDR3 protein. The sample includes 200,000 to 300,000 distinct CDR3 sequences, 90% to 97% of them seen just once. Sequencing was done on a sample of CD4+ T cells from PBMCs. These receptors originate from a human donor with Susac syndrome.

The sample holds one count of this clonotype. V is TRBV5-1 and J is TRBJ2-4, with 7 bases that match TRBD1. Germline loops: CDR1 SGHRS, CDR2 YFSETQ. Losses at the gene ends were 4 bases for V and 0 bases for J; bases not matched to a gene: 10. The CDR3 has 17 amino acids. CDR3 bases: TGCGCCAGCAGCCTGAACAGGGACAGCCTAGCCAAAAACATTCAGTACTTC. Translated: CASSLNRDSLAKNIQYF.

V usage is TRBV30 and J usage is TRBJ2-2, with D possibly matching TRBD2 (5 bases). The V gene's germline CDR1 is GTSNPN and CDR2 SVGIG (reference sequence). The CDR3 contains 13 residues. The V end was cut by 5 bases, the J end by 2 bases, with 9 bases between. DNA of the CDR3: TGTGCCTGGGGCCGGGGAAACACCGGGGAGCTGTTTTTT. This sequence encodes CAWGRGNTGELFF.

The chain is built from TRBV2 and TRBJ1-5; the D is unclear. With 4 bases removed from V and 7 bases from J, the gap between germline ends came to 8 bases. Germline-derived CDR1 and CDR2 are SNHLY and FYNNEI. This CDR3 has 12 amino acids. The chain's CDR3 is CASSVVLQPQHF. CDR3 in DNA: TGTGCCAGCAGTGTAGTGTTACAGCCCCAGCATTTT.

V usage is TRBV20-1 and J usage is TRBJ1-1, with unresolved D. CDR3 length equals 13 residues. Trimming took off 3 bases at V and 1 base at J, with 9 bases between the two ends. CDR1 and CDR2 (germline): DFQATT, SNEGSKA (reference sequence). The chain's CDR3 is CSASGLRNTEAFF. DNA of the CDR3: TGCAGTGCTAGTGGGCTTCGGAACACTGAAGCTTTCTTT.

This CDR3 is CACRDRGDNEQFF. In DNA form, the CDR3 reads TGTGCCTGTCGGGACAGGGGAGACAATGAGCAGTTCTTC. The rearrangement joins TRBV30 to TRBJ2-1; 10 bases map to TRBD1. Trimming at V came to 6 bases and at J to 5 bases, leaving 4 bases not matched to a gene. The CDR3 has 13 amino acids. The germline CDR1 and CDR2 sequences are GTSNPN and SVGIG (reference sequence).

The V gene is TRBV29-1, the J gene TRBJ2-2; D gene uncertain. Per the germline V gene, CDR1 is SQVTM and CDR2 is ANQGSEA. The CDR3 is 13 amino acids. Trimming took off 6 bases at V and 0 bases at J, with 8 bases between the two ends. CDR3: CSVGRANTGELFF. The CDR3 nucleotides are TGCAGCGTCGGGCGAGCGAACACCGGGGAGCTGTTTTTT.

This clonotype was recorded once. The chain employs TRBV20-1 and TRBJ2-1, with 10 bases lining up with TRBD2. The germline V gene encodes CDR1 DFQATT and CDR2 SNEGSKA (reference sequence). Trimming removed 5 bases from V and 6 bases from J; junction bases left unmatched: 10. The CDR3 sequence is 15 residues long. CDR3 loop: CSAPKSGRGFNEQFF. In DNA form, the CDR3 reads TGCAGTGCTCCAAAAAGCGGGAGGGGCTTCAATGAGCAGTTCTTC.

The chain employs TRBV20-1 and TRBJ2-3, with 12 bases that match TRBD1. CDR3 length: 17 residues. CDR1 and CDR2 (germline): DFQATT, SNEGSKA (reference sequence). Unmatched junction bases numbered 11, after V lost 6 bases and J lost 1 base. The DNA for the CDR3 is TGCAGTGCAACACCGGGACAGGGGGCGAGGGGCACAGATACGCAGTATTTT. This codes for CSATPGQGARGTDTQYF.

The rearrangement joins TRBV5-1 to TRBJ2-1, with 8 bases matching TRBD2. Trimming removed 4 bases from V and 4 bases from J; junction bases left unmatched: 4. CDR3 size: 14 residues. Per germline, CDR1 SGHRS and CDR2 YFSETQ. The CDR3 nucleotides read TGCGCCAGCAGCAGCGGGGGATCGTACAATGAGCAGTTCTTC. Protein sequence: CASSSGGSYNEQFF. Supplemented by reference TRBV5-1 and TRBJ2-1, the full variable domain reads KAGVTQTPRYLIKTRGQQVTLSCSPISGHRSVSWYQQTPGQGLQFLFEYFSETQRNKGNFPGRFSGRQFSNSRSEMNVSTLELGDSALYLCASSSGGSYNEQFFGPGTRLTVL.

The gene calls are TRBV23-1 and TRBJ2-4; tentatively, D is TRBD1 (6 bases). TRBV23-1 counts as an open reading frame of uncertain function. The CDR3 totals 15 residues. The V gene lost 0 bases and the J gene lost 7 bases, with 13 bases spanning the gap. CDR3 bases: TGCGCCAGCAGTCAATCGGGACATGTGATGAACATTCAGTACTTC. This gives the protein CASSQSGHVMNIQYF.

This clonotype appeared a single time. This rearrangement joins TRBV10-1 to TRBJ2-7; D gene uncertain. Trimming took off 3 bases at V and 5 bases at J, with 8 bases between the two ends. The V gene's germline CDR1 is WNHNN and CDR2 SYGVQD (reference sequence). This CDR3 has 12 residues. The CDR3 sequence: CASSDQRNEQYF. In DNA form, the CDR3 reads TGCGCCAGCAGTGATCAACGAAACGAGCAGTACTTC.

The chain is built from TRBV2 and TRBJ1-2; TRBD1 agrees at 8 bases. From germline, CDR1 is SNHLY and CDR2 FYNNEI. With V trimmed by 3 bases and J by 8 bases, 8 bases remained unmatched. This CDR3 region has 14 residues. For the CDR3, the DNA is TGTGCCAGCAGTGAGGGGACAGGAATAAGCGGCTACACCTTC. Translation: CASSEGTGISGYTF.